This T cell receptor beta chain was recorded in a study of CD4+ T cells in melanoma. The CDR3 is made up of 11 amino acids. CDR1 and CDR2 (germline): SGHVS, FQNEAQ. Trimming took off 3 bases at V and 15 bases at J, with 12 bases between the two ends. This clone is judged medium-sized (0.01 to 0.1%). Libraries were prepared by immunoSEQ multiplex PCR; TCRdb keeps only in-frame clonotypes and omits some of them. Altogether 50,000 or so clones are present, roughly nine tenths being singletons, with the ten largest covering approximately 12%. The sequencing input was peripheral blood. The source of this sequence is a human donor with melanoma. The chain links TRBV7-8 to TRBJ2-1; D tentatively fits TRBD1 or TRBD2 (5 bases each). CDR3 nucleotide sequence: TGTGCCAGCAGCTTCGGGACCCGCCGGTTCTTC. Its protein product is CASSFGTRRFF.